This T cell receptor beta chain was profiled in a study of resident and recirculating memory T cells in vitiligo. In the study overall: Epidermis came from shave biopsies of lesional and nonlesional sites, plus PBMCs.

Assay: immunoSEQ multiplex PCR; the TCRdb copy retains only in-frame clones and omits some. Among tens of thousands of clones listed, approximately 90% were seen once. In germline, CDR1 is LNHDA, CDR2 SQIVND (reference sequence). The CDR3 extends over 13 amino acids. Trimming removed 7 bases from V and 2 bases from J, with 11 bases in between. Material: blood. This receptor was taken from a male donor with vitiligo. J is TRBJ1-2 and V is TRBV19, with D perhaps TRBD1 (6 bases). Here the CDR3 reads CASTGGQNYGYTF. As DNA, the CDR3 is TGTGCCAGTACGGGGGGCCAGAACTATGGCTACACCTTC.